This paragraph covers one TCR beta chain sequence. The same CDR3 also results from other DNA sequences found in this sample. V dropped 8 bases and J dropped 7; count of bases not matched to a gene: 13. Germline lookup yields CDR1 LNHDA and CDR2 SQIVND (reference sequence). This CDR3 contains 15 residues. 60 Vbeta and 13 Jbeta primers were used in PCR. Some clones are missing from TCRdb's copy, which holds only in-frame ones; the method was immunoSEQ multiplex PCR. The sample records around 140,000 clones, about three quarters being singletons. The source of the sample is a study of cytomegalovirus exposure and HLA in healthy donors. The donors, nominally healthy at sampling, likely had unrecorded immune exposures.

This chain uses TRBV19 with TRBJ1-5; 8 nucleotides align to TRBD1. Sequencing was done on a sample of PBMCs. The source is a female donor in good health and CMV-seropositive. The CDR3: CASSTGAGGSQPQHF. The CDR3, as DNA: TGTGCCAGTTCGACCGGGGCAGGGGGCAGCCAGCCCCAGCATTTT.